The subject of this entry is one TCR beta chain. Original processing notes: Researchers report that nucleated cell counts were estimated from reference gene primer amplification. The protocol was immunoSEQ multiplex PCR, while the TCRdb copy is restricted to in-frame clones and leaves out a portion. That table is the source of V, J and clone size, and D and trimming were worked out from the DNA. Of approximately 170,000 clones in the sample, roughly 88% are singletons; the top ten hold about 1.2%. This sample stems from a study of blood T cell repertoires in COVID-19. Study-level background: T cells, B-cell-depleted T cells, or PBMCs provided the cDNA or gDNA that served as material.

There are 15 residues in the CDR3. Germline-derived CDR1 and CDR2 are MGHRA and YSYEKL. V lost 5 bases, J lost 7 bases, and 18 bases lay in between. Sequences were obtained from peripheral blood. This receptor was taken from a man in his sixties who had recovered from COVID-19. The V gene is TRBV4-1, the J gene TRBJ1-5, with D perhaps matching TRBD1 (5 bases). CDR3 amino acids: CASSSIQGVGQPQHF. CDR3 nucleotides: TGCGCCAGCAGCTCGATTCAGGGCGTGGGGCAGCCCCAGCATTTT.